This T cell receptor (beta chain) was captured in a study of T cell repertoires in cytomegalovirus infection (dated by TCRdb to 2018 to 2020). Notes on the research overall: The peptide stimulations were aimed at well-studied HLA-B-restricted epitopes as well as recently identified HLA-C-restricted CMV epitopes, whose presentation resists viral immunomodulation. Because public TCR beta signatures pointed to carriage of CMV infection together with the matching HLA type, the HLA type of each donor mattered for the analysis.

Interpreted using the paper, the treatment or condition label stands for: in vitro stimulation with specific CMV peptide epitopes to enrich CMV-specific T cells. Note on this clonotype: Its antigen remains undetermined. Base qualities are not recorded, but no much larger clone differs from it by a single base.

What the authors observed across the whole study: The ex vivo response was dominated by HLA-C-restricted CMV-specific TCR beta clonotypes, and the single most frequent clonotype in two of eight donors was supplied by these HLA-C-restricted clonotypes. In both this cohort and an independent cohort of under 450 donors, the cumulative frequency of public TCR beta family members distinguished carriers of CMV infection plus the relevant HLA type.

Data came from an Illumina HiSeq 1500. TCRdb handled the public reads itself, with Q25 trimming in fastp and clone calling in MiXCR, and kept productive beta chains. Every entry covers one CDR3 protein and lists the most common genes and DNA from its rows. A total of 200,000 to 250,000 distinct CDR3 sequences appear in this sample, around 40% of them only once. Approximately 59% of the sample is in the top ten clones. The clonotype comes from a human donor in good health (CMV status not recorded). Some clones in this sample may be carry-over from other donors' samples. The source was CD8+ T cells from cultured PBMCs, collected from culture after CMV antigen stimulation.

CDR3 reads: CASSPIVTLFRTIYF. The DNA sequence is TGTGCCAGCAGCCCAATAGTGACCCTTTTCCGGACCATATATTTT. This receptor chain uses TRBV11-2 and TRBJ1-3, with no confident D gene call. Spanning cysteine to phenylalanine, the CDR3 consists of 15 amino acids. Just the 45-base CDR3 DNA is kept, in frame starting at base 1. A distance of 21 bases separates the germline ends of V and J, which lose 5 bases and 10 bases respectively. Taken from the germline V gene, the CDR1 and CDR2 loops are SGHAT and FQNNGV.